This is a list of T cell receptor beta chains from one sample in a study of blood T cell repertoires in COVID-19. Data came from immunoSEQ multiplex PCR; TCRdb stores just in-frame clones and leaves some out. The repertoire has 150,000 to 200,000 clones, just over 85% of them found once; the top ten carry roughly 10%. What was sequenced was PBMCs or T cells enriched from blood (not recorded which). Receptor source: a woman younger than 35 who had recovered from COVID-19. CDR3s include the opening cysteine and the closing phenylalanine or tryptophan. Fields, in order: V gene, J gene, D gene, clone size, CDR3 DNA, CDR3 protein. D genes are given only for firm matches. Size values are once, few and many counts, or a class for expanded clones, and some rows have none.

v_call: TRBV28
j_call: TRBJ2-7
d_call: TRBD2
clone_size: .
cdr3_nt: TGTGCCAGCACCTCGCCCGCGGGGGTCCTCTACGAGCAGTACTTC
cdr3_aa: CASTSPAGVLYEQYF

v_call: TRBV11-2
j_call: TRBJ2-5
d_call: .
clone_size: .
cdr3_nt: TGTGCCAGCAGCCCTGACAGGTCCCTACAAGAGACCCAGTACTTC
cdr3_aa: CASSPDRSLQETQYF

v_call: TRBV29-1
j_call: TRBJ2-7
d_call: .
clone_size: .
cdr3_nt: TGCAGCGTTGAGGGCAGGGGCCACGAGCAGTACTTC
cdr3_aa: CSVEGRGHEQYF

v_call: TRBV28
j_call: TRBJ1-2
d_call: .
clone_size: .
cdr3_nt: TGTGCCAGCAGCACAACCGGGCCGGGGGATGGCTACACCTTC
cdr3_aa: CASSTTGPGDGYTF

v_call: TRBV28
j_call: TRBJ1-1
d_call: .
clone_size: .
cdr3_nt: TGTGCCTCTCAAGACCTCCAGGGAACTTTCTTT
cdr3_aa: CASQDLQGTFF

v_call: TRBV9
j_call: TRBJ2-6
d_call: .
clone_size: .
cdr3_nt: TGTGCCAGCAGCGTTGGAGGGGCTGGGGCCAACGTCCTGACTTTC
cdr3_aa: CASSVGGAGANVLTF

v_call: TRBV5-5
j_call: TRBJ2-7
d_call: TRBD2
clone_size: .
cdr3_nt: TGTGCCAGCAGCCTAATCGGGACTAGCGGCTACGAGCAGTACTTC
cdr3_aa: CASSLIGTSGYEQYF

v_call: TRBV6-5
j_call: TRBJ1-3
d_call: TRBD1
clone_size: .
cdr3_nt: TGTGCCAGCAGGATGGACAGGGAAGGAAACACCATATATTTT
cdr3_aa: CASRMDREGNTIYF

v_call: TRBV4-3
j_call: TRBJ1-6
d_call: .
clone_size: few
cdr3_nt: TGCGCCAGCAGCCAAGAAAGGGACATGGATTCACCCCTCCACTTT
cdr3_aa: CASSQERDMDSPLHF

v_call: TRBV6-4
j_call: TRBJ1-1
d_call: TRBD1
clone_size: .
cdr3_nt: TGTGCCAGCAGGACAGGGTATGGGAACACTGAAGCTTTCTTT
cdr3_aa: CASRTGYGNTEAFF

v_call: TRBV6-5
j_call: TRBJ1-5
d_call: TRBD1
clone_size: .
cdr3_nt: TGTGCCAGCAGTTACTCTGGACAGGGGAGTCAGCCCCAGCATTTT
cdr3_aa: CASSYSGQGSQPQHF

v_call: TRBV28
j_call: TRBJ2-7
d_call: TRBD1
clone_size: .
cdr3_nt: TGTGCCATTACCGACAGGGATTCCGAGCAGTACTTC
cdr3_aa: CAITDRDSEQYF

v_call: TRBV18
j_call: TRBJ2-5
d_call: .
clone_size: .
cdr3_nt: TGTGCCAGCTCACCAGATCGTGGGGAGGCCCAGTACTTC
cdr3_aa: CASSPDRGEAQYF

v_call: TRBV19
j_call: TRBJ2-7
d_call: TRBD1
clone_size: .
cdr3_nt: TGTGCCAGTAGCGACCGGGACAGACACTACGAGCAGTACTTC
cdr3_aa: CASSDRDRHYEQYF

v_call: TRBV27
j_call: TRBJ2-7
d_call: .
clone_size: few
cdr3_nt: TGTGCCAGCAGTTCGGAGCTGGCCAACTACGAGCAGTACTTC
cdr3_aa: CASSSELANYEQYF

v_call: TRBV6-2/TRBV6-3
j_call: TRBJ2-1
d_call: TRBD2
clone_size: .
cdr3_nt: TGTGCCAGCAGTTATCCCCCGCTAGCGGGGGGGCATAGGGATGAGCAGTTCTTC
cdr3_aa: CASSYPPLAGGHRDEQFF

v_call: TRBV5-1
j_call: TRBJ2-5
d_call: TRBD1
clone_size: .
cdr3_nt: TGCGCCAGCAGCTACGGGACAGAAGAGACCCAGTACTTC
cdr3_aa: CASSYGTEETQYF

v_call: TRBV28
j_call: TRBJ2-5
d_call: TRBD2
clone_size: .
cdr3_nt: TGTGCCAGCAGTCCCTTCGCTTATACGGGAGGAGGAGAAGAGACCCAGTACTTC
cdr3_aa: CASSPFAYTGGGEETQYF

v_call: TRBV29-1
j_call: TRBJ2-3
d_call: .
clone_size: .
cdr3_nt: TGCAGCGTTCGGGTTACAGATACGCAGTATTTT
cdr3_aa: CSVRVTDTQYF

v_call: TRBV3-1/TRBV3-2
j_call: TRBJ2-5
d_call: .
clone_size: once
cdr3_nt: TGTGCCAGCAGCCGATCAACTAGAGGGGAGACCCAGTACTTC
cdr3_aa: CASSRSTRGETQYF

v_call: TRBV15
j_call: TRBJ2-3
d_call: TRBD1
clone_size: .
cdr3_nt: TGTGCCACCAGCAGAGAGATAGGACAGGGGCTGAGCACAGATACGCAGTATTTT
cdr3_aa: CATSREIGQGLSTDTQYF

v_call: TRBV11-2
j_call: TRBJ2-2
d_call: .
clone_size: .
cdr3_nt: TGTGCCAGCAGCCTCACCCGGGTATTCACCGGGGAGCTGTTTTTT
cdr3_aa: CASSLTRVFTGELFF

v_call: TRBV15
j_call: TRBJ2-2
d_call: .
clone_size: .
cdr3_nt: TGTGCCACCAGCAGAGGGGGCAGGGGCTACACCGGGGAGCTGTTTTTT
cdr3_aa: CATSRGGRGYTGELFF

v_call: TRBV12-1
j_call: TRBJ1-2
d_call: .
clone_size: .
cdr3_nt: TGTGCCAGCAGCTCTATTGGGGCTTATGGCTACACCTTC
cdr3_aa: CASSSIGAYGYTF

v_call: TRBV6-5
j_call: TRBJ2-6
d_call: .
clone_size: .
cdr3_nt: TGTGCCAGCCACTTCTCTGGGGCCAACGTCCTGACTTTC
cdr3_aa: CASHFSGANVLTF

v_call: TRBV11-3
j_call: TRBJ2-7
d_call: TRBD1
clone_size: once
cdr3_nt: TGTGCCAGCAGCTTAGGGCCAGGGGGCGGCTACGAGCAGTACTTC
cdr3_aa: CASSLGPGGGYEQYF

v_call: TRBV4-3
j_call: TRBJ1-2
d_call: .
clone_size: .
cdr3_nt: TGCGCCAGCAGCCAAGAGGCGGGGACTCTGGTTGGCTACACCTTC
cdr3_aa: CASSQEAGTLVGYTF

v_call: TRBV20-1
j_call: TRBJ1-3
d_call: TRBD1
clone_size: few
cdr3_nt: TGCAGTGCTAGTCGGGACAGTTACTCTGGAAACACCATATATTTT
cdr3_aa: CSASRDSYSGNTIYF

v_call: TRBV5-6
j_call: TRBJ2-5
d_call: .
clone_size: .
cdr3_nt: TGTGCCAGCAGCTTGTTCATCCAAGAGACCCAGTACTTC
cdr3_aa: CASSLFIQETQYF